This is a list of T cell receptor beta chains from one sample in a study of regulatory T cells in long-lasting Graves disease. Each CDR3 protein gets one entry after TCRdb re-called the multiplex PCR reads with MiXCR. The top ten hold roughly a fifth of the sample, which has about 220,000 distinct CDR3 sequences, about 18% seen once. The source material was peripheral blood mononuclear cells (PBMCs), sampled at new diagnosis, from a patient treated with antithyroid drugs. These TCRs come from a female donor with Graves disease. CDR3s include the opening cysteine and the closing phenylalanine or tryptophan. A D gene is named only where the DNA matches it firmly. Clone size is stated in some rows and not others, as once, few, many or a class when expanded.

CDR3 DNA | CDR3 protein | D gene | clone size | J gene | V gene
TGTGCCAGCAGCTTAGACCCAGGGGCGGGAGATACGCAGTATTTT | CASSLDPGAGDTQYF | . | many | TRBJ2-3 | TRBV11-2
TGTGCCAGCAGCTTAGAAGATCAAGAGACCCAGTACTTC | CASSLEDQETQYF | . | many | TRBJ2-5 | TRBV11-3
TGTGCCAGCAGTTGGACAAGCTACGAGCAGTACTTC | CASSWTSYEQYF | . | many | TRBJ2-7 | TRBV6-2/TRBV6-3
TGTGCCAGCAGTTTAAAGGCTCATACGCAGTATTTT | CASSLKAHTQYF | . | few | TRBJ2-3 | TRBV28
TGCAGCGTTGAGGAGAACACTGAAGCTTTCTTT | CSVEENTEAFF | . | many | TRBJ1-1 | TRBV29-1
TGTGCCAGCAGTTTGGCCACCCACCCCTACGAGCAGTACTTC | CASSLATHPYEQYF | . | few | TRBJ2-7 | TRBV27
TGTGCCAGCAGTCCCGCAGTAGCAACTAATGAAAAACTGTTTTTT | CASSPAVATNEKLFF | . | . | TRBJ1-4 | TRBV12-3/TRBV12-4
TGCAGTGCTAGGGGGCGGGCGAGCTCCTACAATGAGCAGTTCTTC | CSARGRASSYNEQFF | . | few | TRBJ2-1 | TRBV20-1
TGTGCCAGCAGCTTAGTTTCCGCGGGAGGGCCGGGCGGGGAGACCCAGTACTTC | CASSLVSAGGPGGETQYF | TRBD2 | many | TRBJ2-5 | TRBV7-2
TGTGCCAGCAGCTTAGTCGACAGGGGGTCTGGGGCCAACGTCCTGACTTTC | CASSLVDRGSGANVLTF | TRBD1 | many | TRBJ2-6 | TRBV7-8
TGTGCCAGCAGCTTTTTTAGCGGGAGGGGGATATTTGGGGAGACCCAGTACTTC | CASSFFSGRGIFGETQYF | TRBD2 | few | TRBJ2-5 | TRBV7-6
TGTGCCAGCAGCTCGGGGACTAGCGGGAACCAGCGCGAGCAGTACTTC | CASSSGTSGNQREQYF | TRBD2 | many | TRBJ2-7 | TRBV6-1
TGTGCCAGCAGCAATAGCGCCCTCACAGATACGCAGTATTTT | CASSNSALTDTQYF | . | many | TRBJ2-3 | TRBV7-9
TGTGCCAGCAGTGAGATGTGGTCTGAAGCTTTCTTT | CASSEMWSEAFF | . | many | TRBJ1-1 | TRBV6-1
TGTGCCAGCAGTCCTTTTGGAGGGGACAATGAGCAGTTCTTC | CASSPFGGDNEQFF | . | many | TRBJ2-1 | TRBV2
TGTGCCAGCAGCCAAGGTTCCCTACTAGCCAAAAACATTCAGTACTTC | CASSQGSLLAKNIQYF | . | few | TRBJ2-4 | TRBV14
TGTGCCAGCAGCGGCGGCCTCGGGGACTACAATGAGCAGTTCTTC | CASSGGLGDYNEQFF | . | many | TRBJ2-1 | TRBV11-2
TGTGCCAGCAGCCAAGTAGACAATGAGCAGTTCTTC | CASSQVDNEQFF | . | many | TRBJ2-1 | TRBV3-1
TGTGCCATCAGTGGGGACACTTTCTCCTACGAGCAGTACTTC | CAISGDTFSYEQYF | . | many | TRBJ2-7 | TRBV10-3
TGTGCCAGCAGCCAAGATACGTATGGCTACACCTTC | CASSQDTYGYTF | . | many | TRBJ1-2 | TRBV3-1
TGCGCCAGCAGCCATACAGGGGAAGCGGGCGAAAAACTGTTTTTT | CASSHTGEAGEKLFF | TRBD1 | many | TRBJ1-4 | TRBV5-1
TGCAGTGCTAGGCGGACAGACAGTTATTACTATGGCTACACCTTC | CSARRTDSYYYGYTF | . | many | TRBJ1-2 | TRBV20-1
TGTGCCAGCAGTACTCTCTACATCTCTGGGGCCAACGTCCTGACTTTC | CASSTLYISGANVLTF | . | many | TRBJ2-6 | TRBV12-3/TRBV12-4
TGTGCCAGCAGTCCCCGGGACACCGGCCGGGGTGGCTACACCTTC | CASSPRDTGRGGYTF | . | many | TRBJ1-2 | TRBV27
TGTGCCAGCAGCTTGCTACAGGGGGAAGAGACCCAGTACTTC | CASSLLQGEETQYF | TRBD1 | . | TRBJ2-5 | TRBV5-4
TGTGCCAGCAGCGTAGAGGGGACTAGCGGAACTAGCTCCTACGAGCAGTACTTC | CASSVEGTSGTSSYEQYF | TRBD2 | few | TRBJ2-7 | TRBV9
TGCAGTGCTAGAGTCGGCAGGCCCACCGGGGAGCTGTTTTTT | CSARVGRPTGELFF | . | few | TRBJ2-2 | TRBV20-1
TGTGCCAGCACAGGAGGAACTGGAAACACCATATATTTT | CASTGGTGNTIYF | . | many | TRBJ1-3 | TRBV6-1
TGTGCCAGCAGTACACAGGGTTTCTGGGAGCAGTACTTC | CASSTQGFWEQYF | . | few | TRBJ2-7 | TRBV6-1
TGTGCCAGCAGCTTCTCCCCAGGGGAAGGAGGCTACACCTTC | CASSFSPGEGGYTF | . | many | TRBJ1-2 | TRBV7-3
TGTGCCAGCAGCTTAGGAGGGGTATATGGCTACACCTTC | CASSLGGVYGYTF | . | many | TRBJ1-2 | TRBV7-2
TGTGCCAGCAGTACGCGGACAGGGCCAGACACTGAAGCTTTCTTT | CASSTRTGPDTEAFF | TRBD1 | many | TRBJ1-1 | TRBV2
TGTGCCAGCAGCCAAGTAGCGGGAGGGCCCCGTGAGCAGTTCTTC | CASSQVAGGPREQFF | TRBD2 | many | TRBJ2-1 | TRBV7-9
TGTGCCTGGAGCCAGGGGGGGACGGAGACCCAGTACTTC | CAWSQGGTETQYF | . | many | TRBJ2-5 | TRBV30
TGTGCCAGTAGTCCCTGGGACTCGCGGAACTATGGCTACACCTTC | CASSPWDSRNYGYTF | . | many | TRBJ1-2 | TRBV19
TGTGCCACCAGCAGAGAACGGGACAGGGATTTAACAAATGAGCAGTTCTTC | CATSRERDRDLTNEQFF | TRBD1 | many | TRBJ2-1 | TRBV15
TGCAGTGCTGGGCCCGACCCGGGCACAGATACGCAGTATTTT | CSAGPDPGTDTQYF | . | few | TRBJ2-3 | TRBV20-1
TGCGCCAGCAGCCCTGGTCCACGGGGGGCCGCGAAGACCCAGTACTTC | CASSPGPRGAAKTQYF | . | once | TRBJ2-5 | TRBV5-1
TGTGCCAGCAGCTTAGGGACTCTGAACACTGAAGCTTTCTTT | CASSLGTLNTEAFF | . | many | TRBJ1-1 | TRBV7-8
TGCAGTGCTAGACTGATAGGCGCGGGAGCTTACTACGAGCAGTACTTC | CSARLIGAGAYYEQYF | TRBD2 | few | TRBJ2-7 | TRBV20-1
TGCGCCAGCAGCGAAGAGACAGGGTCGTGGCAGCCCCAGCATTTT | CASSEETGSWQPQHF | TRBD1 | . | TRBJ1-5 | TRBV4-3
TGTGCCAGCAGCCTAGAAGGGTCAGCAACCCAGTACTTC | CASSLEGSATQYF | . | . | TRBJ2-5 | TRBV11-2
TGTGCCAGCAGGGAAGAAATTGGGGGAGAGGCCCAGTACTTC | CASREEIGGEAQYF | . | . | TRBJ2-5 | TRBV2
TGTGCCAGCAGTCCTCGGGTCGGGGTGCGGGACTCACCCCTCCACTTT | CASSPRVGVRDSPLHF | . | once | TRBJ1-6 | TRBV28
TGTGCCAGTAGTACATCGGTGAGGGGCTACACTGAAGCTTTCTTT | CASSTSVRGYTEAFF | . | many | TRBJ1-1 | TRBV19
TGTGCCTGGAGTACGACAGACTACGATCAGTACTTC | CAWSTTDYDQYF | . | . | TRBJ2-7 | TRBV30
TGCAGCGCTACAGGGGGCGGATTTGGCTACACCTTC | CSATGGGFGYTF | TRBD1 | few | TRBJ1-2 | TRBV29-1
TGTGCCAGCAGTGAACAGGTGACCCAGAACTTT | CASSEQVTQNF | . | many | TRBJ1-6 | TRBV2
TGTGCCAGCTCACCGGGGACAGGGCTATACAATGAGCAGTTCTTC | CASSPGTGLYNEQFF | TRBD1 | once | TRBJ2-1 | TRBV18
TGTGCCAGCGCGTCTCGGAGCAATCAGCCCCAGCATTTT | CASASRSNQPQHF | . | many | TRBJ1-5 | TRBV6-1
TGTGCCAGCACCGCACAGGGGATCCGGGGGAGCAATCAGCCCCAGCATTTT | CASTAQGIRGSNQPQHF | TRBD1 | many | TRBJ1-5 | TRBV7-8
TGTGCCAGTACTCCACCCCGGACTAGCGGGAACTACAATGAGCAGTTCTTC | CASTPPRTSGNYNEQFF | TRBD2 | many | TRBJ2-1 | TRBV19
TGTGCCAGCAGCGTTAGGGGAGAAGCCAGGGGAGAGCAGTTCTTC | CASSVRGEARGEQFF | . | many | TRBJ2-1 | TRBV9
TGCAGCGTTGAAGAAGGGGGTTACGGCTACACCTTC | CSVEEGGYGYTF | . | . | TRBJ1-2 | TRBV29-1
TGCAGTGCTAGAGACCCAGGGGGCGGTGGCTACACCTTC | CSARDPGGGGYTF | TRBD1 | many | TRBJ1-2 | TRBV20-1
TGCAGTGCTAGATCCCCCAGGGGGAACTATGGCTACACCTTC | CSARSPRGNYGYTF | TRBD1 | many | TRBJ1-2 | TRBV20-1
TGTGCCAGCGGCAGCGGACGAATGAACACTGAAGCTTTCTTT | CASGSGRMNTEAFF | . | . | TRBJ1-1 | TRBV7-9
TGCGCCAGCAGTAAGGGCGGGAGGATAGAGACCCAGTACTTC | CASSKGGRIETQYF | TRBD2 | . | TRBJ2-5 | TRBV10-2
TGTGCCAGCGGCGCCACACAGGGGGAATTTGCCTTC | CASGATQGEFAF | TRBD1 | many | TRBJ2-7 | TRBV2
TGTGCCAGCAGCTCCGCGGAGGGGGCAGCTTATGAAGCTTTCTTT | CASSSAEGAAYEAFF | TRBD1 | many | TRBJ1-1 | TRBV11-2